These 16 T cell receptor beta chains were sequenced from one sample in a study of Ad26.COV2.S vaccination and SARS-CoV-2 variants. The treatment: around 19 received Ad26.COV2.S at low or high dose, single or two shots; 5 received placebo; per-sample allocation not given. Vaccine and placebo recipients were sampled on day 63 after the first injection. Assay: immunoSEQ multiplex PCR; the TCRdb copy retains only in-frame clones and omits some. Of approximately 410,000 clones listed, approximately 90% are singletons. The sample here was peripheral blood, taken in a trial of Ad26.COV2.S vaccine versus placebo. These TCRs come from a person aged 18-60 years who received the Ad26.COV2.S COVID-19 vaccine or a placebo.

The chain links TRBV3-1 (or the pseudogene TRBV3-2) to TRBJ1-4; no definite D call. The CDR3 extends over 14 amino acids. Trimming shortened V by 5 bases and J by 2 bases, and 9 bases separated the two germline ends. Germline V gene lookup returns CDR1 LGHDT and CDR2 YNNKEL (reference sequence). The CDR3 sequence is CASSGMLTNEKLFF. DNA of the CDR3: TGTGCCAGCAGCGGGATGTTGACTAATGAAAAACTGTTTTTT.

The V call is TRBV18, the J call TRBJ1-3; 7 nucleotides match TRBD1. V lost 3 bases to trimming and J lost 2 bases; unmatched junction nucleotides: 4. Per the germline V gene, CDR1 is KGHSH and CDR2 is LQKENI. This CDR3 has 15 amino acids. As DNA, the CDR3 is TGTGCCAGCTCACCCGCGACAGGGACTGGAAACACCATATATTTT. It encodes CASSPATGTGNTIYF.

The V gene is TRBV9, the J gene TRBJ1-3; no reliable D call. This CDR3 contains 14 residues. Trimming shortened V by 0 bases and J by 4 bases, and 8 bases separated the two germline ends. Germline loops: CDR1 SGDLS, CDR2 YYNGEE. The CDR3 DNA reads as TGTGCCAGCAGCGTAGGGACCGCGGGAAACACCATATATTTT. Translation gives CASSVGTAGNTIYF.

This clone showed up just a few times. This chain uses TRBV3-1 (or the pseudogene TRBV3-2) with TRBJ2-3; a possible D gene is TRBD2 (6 bases). Germline CDR1 is LGHDT and CDR2 is YNNKEL (reference sequence). The CDR3 extends over 17 amino acids. Trimming removed 0 bases from V and 2 bases from J, with 15 bases in between. In DNA, the CDR3 is TGTGCCAGCAGCCAAGATATTGCGGGGTCGGACACAGATACGCAGTATTTT. It translates to CASSQDIAGSDTDTQYF.

The V and J genes are TRBV7-3 and TRBJ2-1, with 10 bases identical to TRBD1. This CDR3 comprises 14 residues. V was pared by 5 bases and J by 9 bases, with 7 bases of the junction left unmatched. Germline CDR1 and CDR2: SGHTA and FQGTGA. CDR3 DNA sequence: TGTGCCAGCAGCCTCTCGACAGGGGGCTTTGAGCAGTTCTTC. This sequence encodes CASSLSTGGFEQFF.

The CDR3 sequence is CASSEWTGRVGTEAFF. CDR3 coding DNA: TGTGCCAGCAGTGAATGGACAGGGAGGGTCGGCACTGAAGCTTTCTTT. This chain uses TRBV2 with TRBJ1-1, with 8 nucleotides matching TRBD1. Germline V lookup: CDR1 SNHLY, CDR2 FYNNEI. The J segment lost 4 bases and the V segment lost 2 bases, leaving 9 bases of the junction unmatched. The CDR3 consists of 16 residues.

The chain combines TRBV7-9 with TRBJ2-1; D unclear. Looked up from germline, CDR1 is SEHNR and CDR2 is FQNEAQ (reference sequence). Trimming cost V 2 bases and J 9 bases, with 2 bases left between them. The CDR3 has 10 residues. The CDR3 region is CASSLIEQFF. The CDR3, as DNA: TGTGCCAGCAGCTTAATTGAGCAGTTCTTC. The whole variable domain, filled in from reference TRBV7-9 and TRBJ2-1, reads DTGVSQNPRHKITKRGQNVTFRCDPISEHNRLYWYRQTLGQGPEFLTYFQNEAQLEKSRLLSDRFSAERPKGSFSTLEIQRTEQGDSAMYLCASSLIEQFFGPGTRLTVL.

The chain employs TRBV30 and TRBJ2-1; the D gene is possibly TRBD2 (7 bases). The V end lost 5 bases, the J end lost 1 base, and 12 bases lay between the germline ends. The length of the CDR3 is 14 residues. Per germline, CDR1 GTSNPN and CDR2 SVGIG (reference sequence). This CDR3 is CAWGAGASYNEQFF. The CDR3 nucleotides read TGTGCCTGGGGGGCGGGGGCATCCTACAATGAGCAGTTCTTC.

V and J are TRBV30 and TRBJ2-5; D is unresolved. V lost 0 bases and J lost 5, with 13 bases in between. The CDR3 extends over 14 amino acids. Germline assignment: CDR1 GTSNPN and CDR2 SVGIG (reference sequence). DNA for the CDR3: TGTGCCTGGAGTGTCAATAGGGCCGCGGAGACCCAGTACTTC. It is translated as CAWSVNRAAETQYF. The entire variable domain, with the rest obtained from reference TRBV30 and TRBJ2-5, is as follows: SQTIHQWPATLVQPVGSPLSLECTVEGTSNPNLYWYRQAAGRGLQLLFYSVGIGQISSEVPQNLSASRPQDRQFILSSKKLLLSDSGFYLCAWSVNRAAETQYFGPGTRLLVL.

The genes are TRBV5-8 and TRBJ1-2; D is ambiguous. The V gene lost 0 bases and the J gene lost 8 bases, with 14 bases spanning the gap. This CDR3 has 14 residues. Germline lookup yields CDR1 SGHTS and CDR2 YDEGEE. As DNA, the CDR3 is TGTGCCAGCAGCTTGGTAGGTCAGAGAGGGGGCTACACCTTC. It yields the protein CASSLVGQRGGYTF.

For this clone: In the same sample, other DNA sequences code for this CDR3. The rearrangement uses TRBV6-2 or TRBV6-3 and TRBJ2-7; either TRBD1 or TRBD2 may supply D (6 bases each). CDR1 and CDR2 from the germline V gene are MNHEY and SVGEGT. CDR3 length equals 13 residues. V lost 2 bases and J lost 2, with 7 bases in between. CDR3 amino acids: CASSYGGPYEQYF. The CDR3 bases are TGTGCCAGCAGTTACGGGGGGCCCTACGAGCAGTACTTC.

This rearrangement joins TRBV19 to TRBJ2-5; 9 bases are a match to TRBD1. In germline, CDR1 is LNHDA, CDR2 SQIVND (reference sequence). V lost 6 bases and J lost 5; bases outside the gene matches: 4. The CDR3 is made up of 13 amino acids. CDR3 sequence (DNA): TGTGCCAGTAGGGGACAGGGCGGGGAGACCCAGTACTTC. It translates to CASRGQGGETQYF.

The chain is built from TRBV11-2 and TRBJ1-3; perhaps TRBD1 as D (5 bases). This CDR3 comprises 17 residues. In germline, CDR1 is SGHAT, CDR2 FQNNGV. V shed 6 bases and J shed 0 bases, with 18 bases lying between them. CDR3 in amino acids: CASRGGSETLSGNTIYF. The CDR3, as DNA: TGTGCCAGCAGGGGGGGGAGTGAAACACTCTCTGGAAACACCATATATTTT.

Details on this clone: Its ends do not fully match the called genes, so a read error is possible. The J gene is TRBJ1-1, the V gene TRBV4-1; 7 nucleotides align to TRBD1. The CDR3 has 16 amino acids. Germline V CDR1 and CDR2: MGHRA, YSYEKL. The DNA of the CDR3 is TGCGCCAGCAGTCAAGGACAGGACCACACGAACACTGAAGCTTTCTTT. This codes for CASSQGQDHTNTEAFF.

The rearrangement links TRBV6-2 or TRBV6-3 to TRBJ2-3; unclear D gene. V shed 6 bases and J shed 0 bases, with 10 bases lying between them. The V gene's germline CDR1 is MNHEY and CDR2 SVGEGT. The CDR3 runs 14 residues. The CDR3 protein is CASRYGPSTDTQYF. CDR3 sequence (DNA): TGTGCCAGCAGGTACGGACCTAGCACAGATACGCAGTATTTT.

The chain joins TRBV6-5 to TRBJ1-1, with D uncertain. Germline lookup yields CDR1 MNHEY and CDR2 SVGAGI. Trimming shortened V by 6 bases and J by 3 bases, and 11 bases separated the two germline ends. The CDR3 spans 13 residues. Here the CDR3 reads CASRRWVDTEAFF. In DNA, the CDR3 is TGTGCCAGCAGGCGGTGGGTGGACACTGAAGCTTTCTTT.